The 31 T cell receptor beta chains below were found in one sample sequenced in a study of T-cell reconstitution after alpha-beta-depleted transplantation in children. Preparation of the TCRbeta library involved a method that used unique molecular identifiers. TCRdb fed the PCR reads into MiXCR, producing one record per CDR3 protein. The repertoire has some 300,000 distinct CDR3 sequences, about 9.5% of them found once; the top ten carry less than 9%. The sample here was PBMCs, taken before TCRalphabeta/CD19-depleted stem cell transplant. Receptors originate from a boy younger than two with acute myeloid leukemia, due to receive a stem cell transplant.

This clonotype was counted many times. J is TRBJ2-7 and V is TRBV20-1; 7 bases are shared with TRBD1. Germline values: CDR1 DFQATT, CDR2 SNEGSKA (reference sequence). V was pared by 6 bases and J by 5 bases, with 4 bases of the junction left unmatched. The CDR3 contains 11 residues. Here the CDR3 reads CSAQTGNEQYF. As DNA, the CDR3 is TGCAGTGCCCAGACAGGGAACGAGCAGTACTTC.

The CDR3 is CASSLARDYLSYEQYF. CDR3 sequence (DNA): TGTGCCAGCAGCTTAGCCAGGGACTACCTTTCCTACGAGCAGTACTTC. V and J are TRBV7-9 and TRBJ2-7; the match to TRBD2 covers 7 bases. With 0 bases clipped from V and 1 base from J, the junction kept 6 bases outside the gene matches. This CDR3 region has 16 residues. From germline, CDR1 is SEHNR and CDR2 FQNEAQ (reference sequence).

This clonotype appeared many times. The CDR3, as DNA: TGTGCCAGCAGTCCTCCCCAGACAGGCCTCAATCAGCCCCAGCATTTT. Translation gives CASSPPQTGLNQPQHF. The chain joins TRBV28 to TRBJ1-5, with TRBD1 as a possible D gene (6 bases). The germline gives CDR1 MDHEN, CDR2 SYDVKM. Trimming took 5 bases from V and 3 from J, leaving 17 bases between them. CDR3 length equals 16 residues.

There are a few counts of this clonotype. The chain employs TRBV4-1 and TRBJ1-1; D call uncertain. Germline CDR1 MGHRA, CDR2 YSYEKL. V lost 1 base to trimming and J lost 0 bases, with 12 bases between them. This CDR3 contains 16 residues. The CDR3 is CASSQGHTQVNTEAFF. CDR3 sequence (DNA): TGCGCCAGCAGCCAAGGACACACACAAGTGAACACTGAAGCTTTCTTT.

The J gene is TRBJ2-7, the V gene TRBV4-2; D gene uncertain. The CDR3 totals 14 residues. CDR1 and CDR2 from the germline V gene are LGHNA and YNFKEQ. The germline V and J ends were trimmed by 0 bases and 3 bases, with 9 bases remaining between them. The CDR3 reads CASSQESLVYEQYF. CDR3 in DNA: TGTGCCAGCAGCCAAGAGTCCCTAGTCTACGAGCAGTACTTC.

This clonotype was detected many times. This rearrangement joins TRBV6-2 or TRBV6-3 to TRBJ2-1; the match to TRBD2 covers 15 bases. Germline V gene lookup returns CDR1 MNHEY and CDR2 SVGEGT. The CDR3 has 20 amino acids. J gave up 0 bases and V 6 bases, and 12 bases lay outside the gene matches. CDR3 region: CASRTRTSGRALSSYNEQFF. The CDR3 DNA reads TGTGCCAGCAGAACAAGGACTAGCGGGAGGGCCTTAAGCTCCTACAATGAGCAGTTCTTC.

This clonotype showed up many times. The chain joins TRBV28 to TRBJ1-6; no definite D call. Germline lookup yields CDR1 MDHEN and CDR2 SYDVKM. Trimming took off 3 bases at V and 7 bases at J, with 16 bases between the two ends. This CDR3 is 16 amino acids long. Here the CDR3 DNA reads TGTGCCAGCAGTTTCCCCCTCCAGCGGACCAATTCACCCCTCCACTTT. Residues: CASSFPLQRTNSPLHF.

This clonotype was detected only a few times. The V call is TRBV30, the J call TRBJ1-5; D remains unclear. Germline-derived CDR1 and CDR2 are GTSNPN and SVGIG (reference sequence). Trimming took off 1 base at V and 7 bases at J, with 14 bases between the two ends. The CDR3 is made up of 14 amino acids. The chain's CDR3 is CAWSARSSGQPQHF. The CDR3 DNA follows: TGTGCCTGGAGTGCCCGCAGTTCAGGACAGCCCCAGCATTTT.

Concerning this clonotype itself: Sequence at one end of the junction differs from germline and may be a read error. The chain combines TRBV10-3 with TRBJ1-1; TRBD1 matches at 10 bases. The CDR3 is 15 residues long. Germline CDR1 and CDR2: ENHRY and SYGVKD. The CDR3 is CTISEPTGGWAEAFF. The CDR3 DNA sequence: TGTACCATCAGTGAACCGACAGGGGGCTGGGCTGAAGCTTTCTTT.

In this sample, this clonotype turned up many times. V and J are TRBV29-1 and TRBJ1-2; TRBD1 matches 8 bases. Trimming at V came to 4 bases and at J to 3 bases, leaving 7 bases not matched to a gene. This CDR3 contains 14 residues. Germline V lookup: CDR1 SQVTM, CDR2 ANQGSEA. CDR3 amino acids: CSVGTTGGHYGYTF. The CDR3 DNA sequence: TGCAGCGTTGGAACTACAGGGGGGCACTATGGCTACACCTTC.

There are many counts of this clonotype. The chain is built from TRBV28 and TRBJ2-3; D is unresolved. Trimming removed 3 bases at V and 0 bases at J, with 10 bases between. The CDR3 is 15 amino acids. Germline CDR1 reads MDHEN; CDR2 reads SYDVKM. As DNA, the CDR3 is TGTGCCAGCAGTTTTGGCGAATCTAGCACAGATACGCAGTATTTT. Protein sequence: CASSFGESSTDTQYF. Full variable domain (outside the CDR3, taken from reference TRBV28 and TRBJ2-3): DVKVTQSSRYLVKRTGEKVFLECVQDMDHENMFWYRQDPGLGLRLIYFSYDVKMKEKGDIPEGYSVSREKKERFSLILESASTNQTSMYLCASSFGESSTDTQYFGPGTRLTVL.

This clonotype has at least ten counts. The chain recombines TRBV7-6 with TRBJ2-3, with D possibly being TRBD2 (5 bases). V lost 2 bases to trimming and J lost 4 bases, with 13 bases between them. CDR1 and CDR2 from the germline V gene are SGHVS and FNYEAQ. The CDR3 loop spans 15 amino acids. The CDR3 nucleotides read TGTGCCAGCAGCTTAAGCCCGGGAAAGGCAGATACGCAGTATTTT. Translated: CASSLSPGKADTQYF.

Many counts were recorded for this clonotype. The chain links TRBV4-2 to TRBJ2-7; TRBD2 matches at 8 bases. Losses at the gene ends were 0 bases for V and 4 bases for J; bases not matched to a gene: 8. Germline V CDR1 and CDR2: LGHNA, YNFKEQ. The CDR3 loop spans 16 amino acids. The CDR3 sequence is CASSQDLGSGTYEQYF. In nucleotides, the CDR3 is TGTGCCAGCAGCCAAGATTTGGGTAGCGGGACGTACGAGCAGTACTTC.

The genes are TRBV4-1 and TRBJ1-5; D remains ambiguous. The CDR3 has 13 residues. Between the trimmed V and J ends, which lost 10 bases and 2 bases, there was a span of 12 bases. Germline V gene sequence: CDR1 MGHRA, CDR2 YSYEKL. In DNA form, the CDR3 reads TGCGCCAACGACGAGATCGGCAATCAGCCCCAGCATTTT. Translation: CANDEIGNQPQHF.

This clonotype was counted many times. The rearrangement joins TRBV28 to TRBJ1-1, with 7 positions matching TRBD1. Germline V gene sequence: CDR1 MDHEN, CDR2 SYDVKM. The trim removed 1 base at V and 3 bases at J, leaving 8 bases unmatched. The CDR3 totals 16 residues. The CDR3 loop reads CASSLFSTGWDTEAFF. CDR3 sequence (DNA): TGTGCCAGCAGTTTATTCTCGACAGGGTGGGACACTGAAGCTTTCTTT.

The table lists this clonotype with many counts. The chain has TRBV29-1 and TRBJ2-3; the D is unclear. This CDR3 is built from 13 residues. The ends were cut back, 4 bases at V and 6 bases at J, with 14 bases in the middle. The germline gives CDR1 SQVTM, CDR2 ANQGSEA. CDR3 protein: CSVVVAKPDTQYF. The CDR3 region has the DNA TGCAGCGTTGTAGTGGCCAAACCGGATACGCAGTATTTT.

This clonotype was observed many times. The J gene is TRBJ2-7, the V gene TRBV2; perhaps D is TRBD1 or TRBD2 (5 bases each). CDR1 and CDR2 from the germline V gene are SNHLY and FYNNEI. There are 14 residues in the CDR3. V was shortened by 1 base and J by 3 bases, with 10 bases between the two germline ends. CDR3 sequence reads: CASSEGGPNYEQYF. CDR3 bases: TGTGCCAGCAGTGAAGGGGGACCGAACTACGAGCAGTACTTC.

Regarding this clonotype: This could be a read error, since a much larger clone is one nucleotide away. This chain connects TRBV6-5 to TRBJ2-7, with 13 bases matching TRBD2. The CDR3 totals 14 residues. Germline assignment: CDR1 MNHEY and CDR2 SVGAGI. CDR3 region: CASSTSGRAYEQHF. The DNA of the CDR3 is TGTGCCAGCAGTACTAGCGGGAGGGCCTACGAGCAGCACTTC.

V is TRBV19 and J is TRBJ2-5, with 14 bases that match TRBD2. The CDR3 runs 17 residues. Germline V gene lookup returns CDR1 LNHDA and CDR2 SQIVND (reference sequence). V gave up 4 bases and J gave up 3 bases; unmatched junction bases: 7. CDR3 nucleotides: TGTGCCAGTAGTAAGACTAGCGGGGGGGGGAGAAAAGAGACCCAGTACTTC. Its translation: CASSKTSGGGRKETQYF. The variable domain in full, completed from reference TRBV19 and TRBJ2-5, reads DGGITQSPKYLFRKEGQNVTLSCEQNLNHDAMYWYRQDPGQGLRLIYYSQIVNDFQKGDIAEGYSVSREKKESFPLTVTSAQKNPTAFYLCASSKTSGGGRKETQYFGPGTRLLVL.

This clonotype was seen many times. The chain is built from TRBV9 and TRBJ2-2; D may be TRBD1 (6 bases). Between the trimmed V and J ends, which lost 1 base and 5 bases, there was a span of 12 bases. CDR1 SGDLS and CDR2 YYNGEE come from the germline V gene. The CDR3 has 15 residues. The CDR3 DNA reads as TGTGCCAGCAGCGTAACAGGGTTTGGTACCGGGGAGCTGTTTTTT. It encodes CASSVTGFGTGELFF.

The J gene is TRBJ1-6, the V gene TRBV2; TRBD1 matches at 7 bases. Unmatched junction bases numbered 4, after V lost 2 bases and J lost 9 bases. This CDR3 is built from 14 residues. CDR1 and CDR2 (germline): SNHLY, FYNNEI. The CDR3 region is CASSEPGGASPLHF. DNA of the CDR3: TGTGCCAGCAGTGAACCAGGGGGGGCTTCACCCCTCCACTTT. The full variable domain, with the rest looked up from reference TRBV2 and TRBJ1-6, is EPEVTQTPSHQVTQMGQEVILRCVPISNHLYFYWYRQILGQKVEFLVSFYNNEISEKSEIFDDQFSVERPDGSNFTLKIRSTKLEDSAMYFCASSEPGGASPLHFGNGTRLTVT.

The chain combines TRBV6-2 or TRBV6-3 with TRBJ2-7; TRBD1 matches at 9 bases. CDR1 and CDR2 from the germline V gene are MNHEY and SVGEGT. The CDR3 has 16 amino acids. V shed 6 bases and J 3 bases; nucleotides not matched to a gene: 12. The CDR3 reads CASRPADRGRYYEQYF. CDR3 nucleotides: TGTGCCAGCAGACCCGCGGACAGGGGTCGTTACTACGAGCAGTACTTC.

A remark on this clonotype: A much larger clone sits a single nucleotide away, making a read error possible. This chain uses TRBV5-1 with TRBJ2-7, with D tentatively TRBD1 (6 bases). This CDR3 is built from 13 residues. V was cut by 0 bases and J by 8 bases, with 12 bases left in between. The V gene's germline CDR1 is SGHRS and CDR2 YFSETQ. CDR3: CASSLVARGQQYF. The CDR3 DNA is TGCGCCAGCAGCTTGGTTGCCAGGGGACAGCAGTACTTC.

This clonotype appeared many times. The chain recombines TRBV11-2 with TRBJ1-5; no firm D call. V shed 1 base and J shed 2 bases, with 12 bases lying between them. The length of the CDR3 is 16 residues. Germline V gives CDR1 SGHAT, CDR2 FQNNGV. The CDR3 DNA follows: TGTGCCAGCAGCTTAGTGGGAAATGGAGGCAATCAGCCCCAGCATTTT. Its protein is CASSLVGNGGNQPQHF.

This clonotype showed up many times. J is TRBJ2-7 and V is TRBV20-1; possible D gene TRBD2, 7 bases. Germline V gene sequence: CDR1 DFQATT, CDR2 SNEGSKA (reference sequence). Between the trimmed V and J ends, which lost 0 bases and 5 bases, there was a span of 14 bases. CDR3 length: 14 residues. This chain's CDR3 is CSARDKGGPHEQYF. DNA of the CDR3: TGCAGTGCTAGAGATAAGGGGGGGCCCCACGAGCAGTACTTC.

The CDR3 coding sequence is TGTGCCAGCAGTCTCCCTAGCGGGGGGGCCCGCTCTAGCACAGATACGCAGTATTTT. Protein: CASSLPSGGARSSTDTQYF. The chain has TRBV27 and TRBJ2-3; 12 bases align to TRBD2. Germline CDR1 is MNHEY and CDR2 is SMNVEV (reference sequence). The CDR3 covers 19 residues. After removal of 5 bases from V and 0 bases from J, the junction contained 12 bases not matched to a gene.

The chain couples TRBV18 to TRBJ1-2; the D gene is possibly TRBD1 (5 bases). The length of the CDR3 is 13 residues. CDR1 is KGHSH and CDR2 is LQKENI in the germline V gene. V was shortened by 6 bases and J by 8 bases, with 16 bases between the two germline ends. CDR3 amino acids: CASSQTGGRGYTF. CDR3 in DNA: TGTGCCAGCTCTCAAACGGGGGGGAGAGGCTACACCTTC.

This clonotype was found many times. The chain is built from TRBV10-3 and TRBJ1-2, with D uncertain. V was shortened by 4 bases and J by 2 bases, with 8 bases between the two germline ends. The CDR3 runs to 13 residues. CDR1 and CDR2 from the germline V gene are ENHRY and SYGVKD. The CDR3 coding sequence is TGTGCCATCAGTGGCGGAGGCAACTATGGCTACACCTTC. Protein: CAISGGGNYGYTF.

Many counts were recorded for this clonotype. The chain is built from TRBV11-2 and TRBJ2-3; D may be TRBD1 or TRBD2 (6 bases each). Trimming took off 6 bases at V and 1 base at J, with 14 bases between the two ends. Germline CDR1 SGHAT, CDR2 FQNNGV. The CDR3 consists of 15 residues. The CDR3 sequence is CASSPIRGRTDTQYF. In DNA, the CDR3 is TGTGCCAGCAGTCCGATTCGGGGGCGCACAGATACGCAGTATTTT.

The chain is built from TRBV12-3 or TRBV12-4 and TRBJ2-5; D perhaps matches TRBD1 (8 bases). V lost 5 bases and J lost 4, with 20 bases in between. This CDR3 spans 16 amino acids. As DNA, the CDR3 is TGTGCCAGCAGTCTTGACAGGGGACTAACCGGAGAGACCCAGTACTTC. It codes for CASSLDRGLTGETQYF.

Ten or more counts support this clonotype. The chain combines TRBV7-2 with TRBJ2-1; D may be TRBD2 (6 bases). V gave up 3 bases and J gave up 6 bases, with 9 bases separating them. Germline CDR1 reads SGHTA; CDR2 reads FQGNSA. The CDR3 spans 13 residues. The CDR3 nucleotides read TGTGCCAGCAGCTTGACTAGAATCAATGAGCAGTTCTTC. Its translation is CASSLTRINEQFF.